This T cell receptor (beta chain) emerged from a study of human T cells and chemical hapten exposure. Findings of the study overall: TCRs exceeding a frequency of 1 in 1000 stayed unchanged under DPC sensitization.

With regard to this clonotype: The antigen is undetermined.

Germline V gene sequence: CDR1 SGHRS, CDR2 YFSETQ. CDR3 length: 15 residues. Trimming shortened V by 6 bases and J by 3 bases, and 18 bases separated the two germline ends. Stated time point: patch test 1, 2 weeks after DPC sensitization. Treatment denoted: therapeutic diphenylcyclopropenone sensitization with weekly scalp DPC. The study used a library that attached unique molecular identifiers to individual cDNA molecules. TCRdb redid the calling of the RACE reads with MiXCR, one entry per CDR3 protein. This sample carries tens of thousands of distinct CDR3 sequences, more than 9% of them seen once, and the ten largest clones take around 2.3%.

This TCR came from a middle-aged man with alopecia areata. Some clones in this sample may be carry-over from other donors' samples. The source material was whole blood, sampled in connection with sensitization to the hapten diphenylcyclopropenone (DPC). The chain carries TRBV5-1 and TRBJ1-1; D not certain. CDR3 DNA: TGCGCCAGCACGAGGTCGACCGGGCTAGACACTGAAGCTTTCTTT. It translates to CASTRSTGLDTEAFF.